This TCR beta chain was profiled in a study of CD8+CD57+ T cells in acquired aplastic anemia. The TCR beta profiling, which covered VDJ combination and CDR3 sequence, was carried out using genomic DNA as the template. A single record per CDR3 protein comes from TCRdb applying MiXCR to the reads. Among roughly 220,000 distinct CDR3 sequences listed, less than 75% were seen once. The CDR3 length is 15 residues. Deletions cut 1 base from V and 0 bases from J, with 10 bases between. Germline CDR1 reads MGHRA; CDR2 reads YSYEKL. Patients sequenced had flow cytometry evidence of CD8+CD57+ cell expansion. The receptor's source is a human donor with aplastic anemia. Sequenced input: sorted CD4+, CD8+, or CD8+CD57+ T cells (not recorded which) from PBMCs. V usage is TRBV4-1 and J usage is TRBJ2-7; no definite D call. The DNA for the CDR3 is TGCGCCAGCAGCCAAGTGCACGAAAGCTCCTACGAGCAGTACTTC. Translation gives CASSQVHESSYEQYF.